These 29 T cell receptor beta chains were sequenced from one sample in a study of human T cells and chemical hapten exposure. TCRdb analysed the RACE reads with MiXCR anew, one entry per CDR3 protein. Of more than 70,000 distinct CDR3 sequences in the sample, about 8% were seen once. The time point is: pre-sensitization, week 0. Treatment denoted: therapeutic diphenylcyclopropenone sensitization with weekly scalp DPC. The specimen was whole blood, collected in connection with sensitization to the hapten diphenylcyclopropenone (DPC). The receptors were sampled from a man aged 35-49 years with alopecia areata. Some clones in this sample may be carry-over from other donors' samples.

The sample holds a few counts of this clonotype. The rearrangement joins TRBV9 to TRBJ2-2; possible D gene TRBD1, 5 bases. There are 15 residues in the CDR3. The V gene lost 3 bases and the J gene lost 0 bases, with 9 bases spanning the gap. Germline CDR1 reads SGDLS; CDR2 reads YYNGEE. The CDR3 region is CASSAIGANTGELFF. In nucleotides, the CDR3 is TGTGCCAGCAGCGCGATAGGGGCGAACACCGGGGAGCTGTTTTTT.

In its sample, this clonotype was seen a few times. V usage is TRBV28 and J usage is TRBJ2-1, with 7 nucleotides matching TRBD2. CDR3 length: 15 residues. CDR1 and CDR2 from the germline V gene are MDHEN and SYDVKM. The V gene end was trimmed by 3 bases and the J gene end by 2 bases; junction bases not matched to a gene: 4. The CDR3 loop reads CASSFDGGAYNEQFF. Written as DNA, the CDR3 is TGTGCCAGCAGTTTTGATGGGGGGGCCTACAATGAGCAGTTCTTC.

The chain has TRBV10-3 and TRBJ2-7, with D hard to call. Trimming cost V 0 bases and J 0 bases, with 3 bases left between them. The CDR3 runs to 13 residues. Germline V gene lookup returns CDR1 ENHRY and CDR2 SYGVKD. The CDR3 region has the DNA TGTGCCATCAGTGAGTCTGTCTCCTACGAGCAGTACTTC. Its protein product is CAISESVSYEQYF.

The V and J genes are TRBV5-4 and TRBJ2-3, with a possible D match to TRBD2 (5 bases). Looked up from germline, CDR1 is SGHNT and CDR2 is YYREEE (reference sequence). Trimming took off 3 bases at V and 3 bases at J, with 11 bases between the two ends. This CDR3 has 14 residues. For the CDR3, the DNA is TGTGCCAGCAGCTCCGGGGTTGTAACAGATACGCAGTATTTT. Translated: CASSSGVVTDTQYF. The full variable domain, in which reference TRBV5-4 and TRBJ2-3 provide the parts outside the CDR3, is ETGVTQSPTHLIKTRGQQVTLRCSSQSGHNTVSWYQQALGQGPQFIFQYYREEENGRGNFPPRFSGLQFPNYSSELNVNALELDDSALYLCASSSGVVTDTQYFGPGTRLTVL.

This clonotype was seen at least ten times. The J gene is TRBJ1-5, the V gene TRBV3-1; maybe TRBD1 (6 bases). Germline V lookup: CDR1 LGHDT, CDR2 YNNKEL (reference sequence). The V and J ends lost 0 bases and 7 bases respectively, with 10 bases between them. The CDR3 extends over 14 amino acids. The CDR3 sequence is CASSQETGFQPQHF. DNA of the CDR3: TGTGCCAGCAGCCAAGAGACAGGATTCCAGCCCCAGCATTTT.

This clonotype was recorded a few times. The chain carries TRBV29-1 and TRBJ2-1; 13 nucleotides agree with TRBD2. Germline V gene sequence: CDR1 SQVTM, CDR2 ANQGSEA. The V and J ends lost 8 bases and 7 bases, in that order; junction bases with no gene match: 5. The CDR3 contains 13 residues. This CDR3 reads CSIRTSGGNEQFF. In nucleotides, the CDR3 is TGCAGCATTAGGACTAGCGGGGGAAATGAGCAGTTCTTC.

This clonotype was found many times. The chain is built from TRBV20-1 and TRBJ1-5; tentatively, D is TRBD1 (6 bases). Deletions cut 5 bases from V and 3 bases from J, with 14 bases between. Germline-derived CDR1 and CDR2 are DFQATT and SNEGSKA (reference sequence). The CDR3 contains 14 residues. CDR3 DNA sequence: TGCAGTGCTCGCAGGGGTGCGAACAATCAGCCCCAGCATTTT. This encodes CSARRGANNQPQHF.

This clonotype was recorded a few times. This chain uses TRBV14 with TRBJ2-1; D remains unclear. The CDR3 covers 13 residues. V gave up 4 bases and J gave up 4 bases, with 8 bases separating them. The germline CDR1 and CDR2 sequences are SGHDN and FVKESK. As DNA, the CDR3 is TGTGCCAGCAGCCCAAATACGTACAATGAGCAGTTCTTC. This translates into CASSPNTYNEQFF.

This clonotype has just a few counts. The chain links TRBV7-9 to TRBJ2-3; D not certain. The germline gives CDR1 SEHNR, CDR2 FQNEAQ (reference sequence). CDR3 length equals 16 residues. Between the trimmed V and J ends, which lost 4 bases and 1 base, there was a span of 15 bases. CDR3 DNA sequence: TGTGCCAGCAGCTACAAGACTTCTTTCCGCACAGATACGCAGTATTTT. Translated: CASSYKTSFRTDTQYF. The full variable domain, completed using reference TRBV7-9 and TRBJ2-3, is DTGVSQNPRHKITKRGQNVTFRCDPISEHNRLYWYRQTLGQGPEFLTYFQNEAQLEKSRLLSDRFSAERPKGSFSTLEIQRTEQGDSAMYLCASSYKTSFRTDTQYFGPGTRLTVL.

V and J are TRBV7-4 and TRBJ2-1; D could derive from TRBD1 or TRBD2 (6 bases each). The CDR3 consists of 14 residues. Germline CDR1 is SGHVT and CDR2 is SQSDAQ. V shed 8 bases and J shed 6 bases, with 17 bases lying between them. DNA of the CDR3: TGTGCCAGCGCGACGTGGGGGGCGGGCAATGAGCAGTTCTTC. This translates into CASATWGAGNEQFF.

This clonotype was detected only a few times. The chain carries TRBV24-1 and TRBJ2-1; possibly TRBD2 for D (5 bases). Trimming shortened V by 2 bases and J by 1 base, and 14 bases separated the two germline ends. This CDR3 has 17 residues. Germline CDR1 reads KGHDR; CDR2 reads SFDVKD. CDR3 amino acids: CATSDSHDRGSYNEQFF. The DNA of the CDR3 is TGTGCCACCAGTGATTCGCACGACCGGGGATCCTACAATGAGCAGTTCTTC.

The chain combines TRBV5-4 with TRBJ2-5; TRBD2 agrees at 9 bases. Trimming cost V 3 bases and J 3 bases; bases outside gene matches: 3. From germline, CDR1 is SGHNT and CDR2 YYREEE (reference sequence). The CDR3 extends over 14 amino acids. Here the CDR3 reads CASSWGLAEETQYF. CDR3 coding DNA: TGTGCCAGCAGCTGGGGACTAGCCGAAGAGACCCAGTACTTC.

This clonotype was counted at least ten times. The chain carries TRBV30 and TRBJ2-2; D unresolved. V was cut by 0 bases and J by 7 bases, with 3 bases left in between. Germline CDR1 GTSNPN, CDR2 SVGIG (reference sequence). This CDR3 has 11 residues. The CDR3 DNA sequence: TGTGCCTGGAGTGTCGTCGGGGAGCTGTTTTTT. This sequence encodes CAWSVVGELFF.

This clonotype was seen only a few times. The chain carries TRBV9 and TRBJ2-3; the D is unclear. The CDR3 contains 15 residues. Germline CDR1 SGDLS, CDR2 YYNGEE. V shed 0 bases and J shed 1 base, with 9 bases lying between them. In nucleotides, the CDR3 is TGTGCCAGCAGCGTAGGGTCTGTTGGCACAGATACGCAGTATTTT. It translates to CASSVGSVGTDTQYF.

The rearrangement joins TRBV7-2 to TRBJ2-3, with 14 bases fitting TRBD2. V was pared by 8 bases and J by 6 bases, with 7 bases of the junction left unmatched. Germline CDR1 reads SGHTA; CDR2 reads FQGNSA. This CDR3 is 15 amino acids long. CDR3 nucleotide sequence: TGTGCCAGCGGACGACTAGCGGGAGGGCCGGATACGCAGTATTTT. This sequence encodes CASGRLAGGPDTQYF.

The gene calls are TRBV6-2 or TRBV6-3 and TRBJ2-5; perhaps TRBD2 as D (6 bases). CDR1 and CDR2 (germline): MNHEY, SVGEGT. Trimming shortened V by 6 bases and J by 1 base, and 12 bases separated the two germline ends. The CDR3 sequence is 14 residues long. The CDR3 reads CASSPGGSQETQYF. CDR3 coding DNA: TGTGCCAGCAGCCCTGGGGGGTCCCAAGAGACCCAGTACTTC.

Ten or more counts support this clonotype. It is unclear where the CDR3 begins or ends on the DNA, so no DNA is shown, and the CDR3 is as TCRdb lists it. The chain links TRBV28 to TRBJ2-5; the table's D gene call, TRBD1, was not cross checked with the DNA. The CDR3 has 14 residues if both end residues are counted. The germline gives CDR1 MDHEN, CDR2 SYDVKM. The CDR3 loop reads CASSFFGQQQTQYF.

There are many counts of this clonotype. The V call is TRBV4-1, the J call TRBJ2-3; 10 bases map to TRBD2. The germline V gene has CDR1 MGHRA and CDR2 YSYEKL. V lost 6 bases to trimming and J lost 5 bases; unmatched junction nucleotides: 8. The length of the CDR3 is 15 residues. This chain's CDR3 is CASRILAGVLDTQYF. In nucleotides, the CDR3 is TGCGCCAGCAGAATCCTAGCGGGAGTCTTAGATACGCAGTATTTT.

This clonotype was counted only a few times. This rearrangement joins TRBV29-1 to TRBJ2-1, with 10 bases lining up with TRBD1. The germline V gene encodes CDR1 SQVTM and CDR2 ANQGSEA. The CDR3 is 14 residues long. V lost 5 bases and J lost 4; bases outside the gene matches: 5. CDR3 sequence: CSVRTGGWYNEQFF. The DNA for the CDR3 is TGCAGCGTTCGGACAGGGGGATGGTACAATGAGCAGTTCTTC.

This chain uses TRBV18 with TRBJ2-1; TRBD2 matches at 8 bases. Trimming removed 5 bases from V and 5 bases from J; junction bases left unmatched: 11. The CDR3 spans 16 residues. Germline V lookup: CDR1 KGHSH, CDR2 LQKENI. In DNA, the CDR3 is TGTGCCAGCTCAGGGCTACGGACTAGCTACCACAATGAGCAGTTCTTC. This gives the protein CASSGLRTSYHNEQFF.

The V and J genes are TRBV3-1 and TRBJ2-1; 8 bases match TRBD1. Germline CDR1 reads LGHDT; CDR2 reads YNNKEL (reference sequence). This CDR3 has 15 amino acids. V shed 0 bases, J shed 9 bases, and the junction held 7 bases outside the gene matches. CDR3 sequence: CASSQELQGDSEQFF. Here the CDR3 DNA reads TGTGCCAGCAGCCAAGAATTACAGGGGGATAGTGAGCAGTTCTTC.

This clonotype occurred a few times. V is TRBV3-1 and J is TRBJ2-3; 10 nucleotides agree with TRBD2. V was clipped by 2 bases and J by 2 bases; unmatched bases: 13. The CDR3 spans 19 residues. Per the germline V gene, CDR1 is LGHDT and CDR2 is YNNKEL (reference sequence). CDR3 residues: CASSQSVAGGLGHTDTQYF. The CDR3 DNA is TGTGCCAGCAGCCAAAGCGTAGCGGGAGGCCTAGGGCACACAGATACGCAGTATTTT.

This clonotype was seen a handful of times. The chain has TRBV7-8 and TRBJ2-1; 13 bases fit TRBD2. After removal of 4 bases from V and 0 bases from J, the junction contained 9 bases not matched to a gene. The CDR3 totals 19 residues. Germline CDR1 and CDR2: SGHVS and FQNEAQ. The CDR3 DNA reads TGTGCCAGCAGCTCTCCGACTAGCGGGAGGCCCAGCTCCTACAATGAGCAGTTCTTC. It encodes CASSSPTSGRPSSYNEQFF.

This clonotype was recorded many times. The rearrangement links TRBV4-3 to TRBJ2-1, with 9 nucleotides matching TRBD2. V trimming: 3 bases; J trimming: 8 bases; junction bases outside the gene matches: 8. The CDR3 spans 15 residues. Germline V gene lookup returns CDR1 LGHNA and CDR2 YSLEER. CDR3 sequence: CASSQARIAGDEQFF. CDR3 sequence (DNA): TGCGCCAGCAGCCAGGCGAGGATAGCGGGAGATGAGCAGTTCTTC.

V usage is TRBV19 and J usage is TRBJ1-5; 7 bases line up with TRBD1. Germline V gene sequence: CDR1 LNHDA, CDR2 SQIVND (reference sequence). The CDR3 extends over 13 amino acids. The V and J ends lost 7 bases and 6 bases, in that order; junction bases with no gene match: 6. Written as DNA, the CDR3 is TGTGCCAGTACGGCACAGGGGCCTCAGCCCCAGCATTTT. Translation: CASTAQGPQPQHF.

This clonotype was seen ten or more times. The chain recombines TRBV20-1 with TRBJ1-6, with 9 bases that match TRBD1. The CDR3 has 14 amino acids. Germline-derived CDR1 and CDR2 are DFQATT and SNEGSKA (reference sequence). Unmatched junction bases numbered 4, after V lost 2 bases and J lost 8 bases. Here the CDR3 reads CSARPQGAYSPLHF. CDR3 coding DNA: TGCAGTGCTAGACCACAGGGGGCATATTCACCCCTCCACTTT.

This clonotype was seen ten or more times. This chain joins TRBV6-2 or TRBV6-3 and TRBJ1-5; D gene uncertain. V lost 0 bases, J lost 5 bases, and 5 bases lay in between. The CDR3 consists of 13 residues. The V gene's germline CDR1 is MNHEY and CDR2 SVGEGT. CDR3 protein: CASSYSNYQPQHF. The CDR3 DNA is TGTGCCAGCAGTTACTCGAATTATCAGCCCCAGCATTTT.

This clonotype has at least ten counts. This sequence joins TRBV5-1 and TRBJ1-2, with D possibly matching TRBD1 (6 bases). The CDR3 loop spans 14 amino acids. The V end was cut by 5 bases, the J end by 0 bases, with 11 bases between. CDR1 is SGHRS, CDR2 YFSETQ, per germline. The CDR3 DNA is TGCGCCAGCAGTCCAGGGGTGTCTAACTATGGCTACACCTTC. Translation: CASSPGVSNYGYTF.

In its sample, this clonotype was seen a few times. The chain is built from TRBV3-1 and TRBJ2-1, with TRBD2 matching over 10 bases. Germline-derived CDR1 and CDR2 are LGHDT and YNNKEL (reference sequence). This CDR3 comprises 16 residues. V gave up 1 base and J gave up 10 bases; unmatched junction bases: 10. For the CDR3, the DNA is TGTGCCAGCAGCCAAGTGAGCCTAGCGGGAGTTGGGGAGCAGTTCTTC. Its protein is CASSQVSLAGVGEQFF.